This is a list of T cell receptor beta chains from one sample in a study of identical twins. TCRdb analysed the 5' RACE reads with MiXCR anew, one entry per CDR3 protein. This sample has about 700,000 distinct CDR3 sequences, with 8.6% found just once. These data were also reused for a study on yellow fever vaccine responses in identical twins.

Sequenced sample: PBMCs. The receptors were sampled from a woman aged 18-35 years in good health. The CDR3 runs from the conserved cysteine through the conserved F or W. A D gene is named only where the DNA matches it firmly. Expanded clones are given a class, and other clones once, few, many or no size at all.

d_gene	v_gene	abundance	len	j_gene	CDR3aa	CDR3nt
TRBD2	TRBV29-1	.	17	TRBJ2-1	CSAQEVAGGILGNEQFF	TGCAGCGCCCAAGAAGTTGCGGGAGGAATCCTCGGAAATGAGCAGTTCTTC
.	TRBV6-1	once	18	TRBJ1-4	CASSKTPPRGSTNEKLFF	TGTGCCAGCAGTAAGACCCCCCCCAGGGGCTCGACTAATGAAAAACTGTTTTTT
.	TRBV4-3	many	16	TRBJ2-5	CASSQDLIARGETQYF	TGCGCCAGCAGCCAAGATCTGATAGCCCGGGGAGAGACCCAGTACTTC
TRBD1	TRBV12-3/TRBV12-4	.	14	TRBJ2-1	CASSSGQALAEQFF	TGTGCCAGCAGTTCTGGACAGGCACTTGCTGAGCAGTTCTTC
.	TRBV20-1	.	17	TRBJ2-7	CSARDHEGLMKTYEQYF	TGCAGTGCTAGAGATCATGAGGGGTTAATGAAGACCTACGAGCAGTACTTC
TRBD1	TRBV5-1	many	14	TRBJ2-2	CASSDRANTGELFF	TGCGCCAGCAGCGACAGGGCGAACACCGGGGAGCTGTTTTTT
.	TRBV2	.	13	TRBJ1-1	CASRARPTYGAFF	TGTGCCAGCAGAGCCAGACCGACTTATGGAGCTTTCTTT
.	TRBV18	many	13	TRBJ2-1	CASSRQGRDEQFF	TGTGCCAGCTCACGGCAGGGGAGGGATGAGCAGTTCTTC
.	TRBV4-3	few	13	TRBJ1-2	CASSQGVGGGYTF	TGCGCCAGCAGCCAAGGGGTAGGGGGTGGCTACACCTTC
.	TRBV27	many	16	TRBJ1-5	CASTSLVDSSNQPQHF	TGTGCCAGCACCTCCCTCGTAGACAGTAGCAATCAGCCCCAGCATTTT
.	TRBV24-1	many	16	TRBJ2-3	CATGGAGLETTDTQYF	TGTGCCACCGGGGGGGCGGGACTGGAAACCACAGATACGCAGTATTTT
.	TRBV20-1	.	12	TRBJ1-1	CSASTGNTEAFF	TGCAGTGCTTCGACCGGGAACACTGAAGCTTTCTTT
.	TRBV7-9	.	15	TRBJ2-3	CASSEGGVITDTQYF	TGTGCCAGCAGCGAAGGGGGGGTCATTACAGATACGCAGTATTTT
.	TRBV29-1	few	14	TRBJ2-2	CSVERRGYTGELFF	TGCAGCGTTGAACGCAGGGGTTACACCGGGGAGCTGTTTTTT
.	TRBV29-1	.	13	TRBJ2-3	CSVTSSVEYTQYF	TGCAGCGTCACATCTAGCGTTGAGTATACGCAGTATTTT